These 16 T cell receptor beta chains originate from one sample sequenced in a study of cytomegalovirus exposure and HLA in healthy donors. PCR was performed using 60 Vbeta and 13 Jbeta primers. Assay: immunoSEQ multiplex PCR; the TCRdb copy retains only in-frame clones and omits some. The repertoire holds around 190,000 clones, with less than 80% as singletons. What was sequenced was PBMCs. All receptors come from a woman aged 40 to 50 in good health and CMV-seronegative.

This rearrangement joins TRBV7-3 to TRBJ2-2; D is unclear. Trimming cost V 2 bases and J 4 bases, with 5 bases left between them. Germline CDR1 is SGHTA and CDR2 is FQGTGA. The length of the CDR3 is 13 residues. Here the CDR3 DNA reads TGTGCCAGCAGCTTACGGGTCACCGGGGAGCTGTTTTTT. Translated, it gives CASSLRVTGELFF.

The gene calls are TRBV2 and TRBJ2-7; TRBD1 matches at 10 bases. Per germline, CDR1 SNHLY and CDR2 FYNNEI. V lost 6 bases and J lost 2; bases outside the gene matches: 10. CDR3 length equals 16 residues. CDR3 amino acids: CASRHRTGTGAYEQYF. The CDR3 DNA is TGTGCCAGCAGGCACCGAACCGGGACAGGGGCCTACGAGCAGTACTTC.

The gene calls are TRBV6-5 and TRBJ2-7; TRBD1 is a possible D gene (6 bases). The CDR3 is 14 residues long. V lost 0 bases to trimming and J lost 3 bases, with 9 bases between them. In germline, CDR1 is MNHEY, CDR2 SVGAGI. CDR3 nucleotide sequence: TGTGCCAGCAGTTACTCGGGACAAGACTACGAGCAGTACTTC. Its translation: CASSYSGQDYEQYF.

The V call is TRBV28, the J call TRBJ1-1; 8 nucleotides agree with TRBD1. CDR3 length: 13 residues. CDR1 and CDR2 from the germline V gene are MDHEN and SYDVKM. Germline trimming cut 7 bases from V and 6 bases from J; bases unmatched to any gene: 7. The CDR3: CASTDTGGSEAFF. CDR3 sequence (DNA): TGTGCCAGCACCGACACAGGGGGGTCTGAAGCTTTCTTT. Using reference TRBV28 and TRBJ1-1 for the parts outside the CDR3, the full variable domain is DVKVTQSSRYLVKRTGEKVFLECVQDMDHENMFWYRQDPGLGLRLIYFSYDVKMKEKGDIPEGYSVSREKKERFSLILESASTNQTSMYLCASTDTGGSEAFFGQGTRLTVV.

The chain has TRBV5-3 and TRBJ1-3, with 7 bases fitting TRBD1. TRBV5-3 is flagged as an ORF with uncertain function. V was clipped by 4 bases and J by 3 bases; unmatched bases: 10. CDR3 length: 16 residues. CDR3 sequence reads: CARSDREWPSGNTIYF. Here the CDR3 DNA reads TGTGCCAGAAGCGACAGGGAATGGCCAAGTGGAAACACCATATATTTT.

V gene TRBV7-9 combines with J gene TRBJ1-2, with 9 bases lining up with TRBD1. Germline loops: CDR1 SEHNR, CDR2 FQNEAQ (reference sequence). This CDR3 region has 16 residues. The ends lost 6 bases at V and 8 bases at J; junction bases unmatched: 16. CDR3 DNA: TGTGCCAGCAGTTCTCAGACAGGGGGACTCACAGGGGGCTACACCTTC. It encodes CASSSQTGGLTGGYTF.

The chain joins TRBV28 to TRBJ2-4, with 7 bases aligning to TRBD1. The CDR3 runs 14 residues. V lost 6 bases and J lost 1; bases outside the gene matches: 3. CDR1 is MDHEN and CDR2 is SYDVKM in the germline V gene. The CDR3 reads CASSLGGAKNIQYF. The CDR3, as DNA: TGTGCCAGCAGCCTAGGGGGCGCCAAAAACATTCAGTACTTC.

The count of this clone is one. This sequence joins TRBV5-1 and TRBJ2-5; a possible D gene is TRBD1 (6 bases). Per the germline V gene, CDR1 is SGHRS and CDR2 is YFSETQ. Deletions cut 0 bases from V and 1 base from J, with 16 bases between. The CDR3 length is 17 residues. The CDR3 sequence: CASSLEAQGPRQETQYF. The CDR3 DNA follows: TGCGCCAGCAGCTTGGAGGCTCAGGGGCCGCGCCAAGAGACCCAGTACTTC.

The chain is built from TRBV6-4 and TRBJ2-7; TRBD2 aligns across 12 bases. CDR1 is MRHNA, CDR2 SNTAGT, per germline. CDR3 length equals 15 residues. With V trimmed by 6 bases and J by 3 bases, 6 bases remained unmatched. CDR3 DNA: TGTGCCAGCAGCCTAGCGGGAGGGCCTATCTACGAGCAGTACTTC. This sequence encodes CASSLAGGPIYEQYF.

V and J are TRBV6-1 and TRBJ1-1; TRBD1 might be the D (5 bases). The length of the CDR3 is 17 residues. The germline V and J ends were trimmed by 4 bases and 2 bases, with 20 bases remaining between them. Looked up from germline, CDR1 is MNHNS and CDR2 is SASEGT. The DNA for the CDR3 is TGTGCCAGCAGTGCGGTGCCCCGACAGTATCCTAACACTGAAGCTTTCTTT. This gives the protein CASSAVPRQYPNTEAFF.

The CDR3 region is CASSLRGLGYTF. CDR3 DNA sequence: TGCGCCAGCAGCTTACGAGGTTTAGGCTACACCTTC. V is TRBV5-1 and J is TRBJ1-2; unclear D gene. CDR1 and CDR2 (germline): SGHRS, YFSETQ. V was clipped by 2 bases and J by 8 bases, with 10 bases between them. This CDR3 has 12 residues.

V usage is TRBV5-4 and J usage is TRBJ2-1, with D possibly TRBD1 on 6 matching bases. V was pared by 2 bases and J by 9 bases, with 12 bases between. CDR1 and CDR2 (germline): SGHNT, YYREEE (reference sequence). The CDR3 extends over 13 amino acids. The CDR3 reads CASSFTTGSEQFF. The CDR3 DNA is TGTGCCAGCAGCTTTACAACAGGGAGTGAGCAGTTCTTC. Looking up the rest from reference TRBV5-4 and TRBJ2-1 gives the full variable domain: ETGVTQSPTHLIKTRGQQVTLRCSSQSGHNTVSWYQQALGQGPQFIFQYYREEENGRGNFPPRFSGLQFPNYSSELNVNALELDDSALYLCASSFTTGSEQFFGPGTRLTVL.

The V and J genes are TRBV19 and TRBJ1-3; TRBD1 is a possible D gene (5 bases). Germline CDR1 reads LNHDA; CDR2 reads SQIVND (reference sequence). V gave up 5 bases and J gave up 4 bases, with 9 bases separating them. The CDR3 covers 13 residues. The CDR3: CASSQGLGNTIYF. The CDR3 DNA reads TGTGCCAGTAGTCAGGGACTCGGAAACACCATATATTTT. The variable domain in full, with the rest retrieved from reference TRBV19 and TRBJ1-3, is DGGITQSPKYLFRKEGQNVTLSCEQNLNHDAMYWYRQDPGQGLRLIYYSQIVNDFQKGDIAEGYSVSREKKESFPLTVTSAQKNPTAFYLCASSQGLGNTIYFGEGSWLTVV.

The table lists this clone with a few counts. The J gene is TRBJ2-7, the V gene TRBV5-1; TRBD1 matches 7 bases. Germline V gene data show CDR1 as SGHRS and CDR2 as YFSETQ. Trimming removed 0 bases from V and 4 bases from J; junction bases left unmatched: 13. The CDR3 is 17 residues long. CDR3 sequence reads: CASSLGRLDRVPYEQYF. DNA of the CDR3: TGCGCCAGCAGCTTGGGTCGCCTTGACAGGGTCCCTTACGAGCAGTACTTC.

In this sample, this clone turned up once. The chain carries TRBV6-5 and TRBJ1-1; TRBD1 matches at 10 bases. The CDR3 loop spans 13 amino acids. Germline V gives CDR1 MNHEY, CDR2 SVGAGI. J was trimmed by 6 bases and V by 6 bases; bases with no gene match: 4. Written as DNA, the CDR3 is TGTGCCAGCAGAGACAGGGGGCGGTCTGAAGCTTTCTTT. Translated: CASRDRGRSEAFF.

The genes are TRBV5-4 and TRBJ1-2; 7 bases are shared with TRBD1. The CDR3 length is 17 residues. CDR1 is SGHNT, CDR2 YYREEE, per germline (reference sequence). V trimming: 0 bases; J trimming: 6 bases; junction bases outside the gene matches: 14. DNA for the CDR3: TGTGCCAGCAGCTTGGCGGAAAACAGGGGTCGTCGTGATGGCTACACCTTC. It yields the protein CASSLAENRGRRDGYTF.